This T cell receptor beta chain was recorded in a study of neoadjuvant anti-PD-1 for oral cavity cancer. About the research overall: Patients without progression received a fourth nivolumab dose around day 43, then surgical resection on days 50-56. Study-wide results and caveats: Treg/Th17 ratio rose with pretreatment blood and fell with post-treatment tumor TCRbeta clonality.

The V end was cut by 5 bases, the J end by 1 base, with 14 bases between. The germline gives CDR1 SEHNR, CDR2 FQNEAQ (reference sequence). This CDR3 has 15 residues. This clone has a handful of counts. The antigen is unknown. Patients had newly diagnosed, untreated stage II-IVA oral cavity squamous cell carcinoma. Patients had HPV-negative, locally advanced oral cavity squamous cell carcinoma. Repertoires were generated with immunoSEQ multiplex PCR, while TCRdb's copy carries only in-frame clones and drops some. This table has some 15,000 clones, about 60% appearing once. The sequencing here drew on PBMCs, taken before nivolumab (anti-PD-1) treatment. This clonotype was sampled from a person aged 40 to 85 with oral cavity squamous cell carcinoma. This chain connects TRBV7-9 to TRBJ1-1, with D unclear. CDR3 protein: CASSPPNPRNTEAFF. CDR3 bases: TGTGCCAGCAGCCCTCCGAATCCAAGGAACACTGAAGCTTTCTTT.